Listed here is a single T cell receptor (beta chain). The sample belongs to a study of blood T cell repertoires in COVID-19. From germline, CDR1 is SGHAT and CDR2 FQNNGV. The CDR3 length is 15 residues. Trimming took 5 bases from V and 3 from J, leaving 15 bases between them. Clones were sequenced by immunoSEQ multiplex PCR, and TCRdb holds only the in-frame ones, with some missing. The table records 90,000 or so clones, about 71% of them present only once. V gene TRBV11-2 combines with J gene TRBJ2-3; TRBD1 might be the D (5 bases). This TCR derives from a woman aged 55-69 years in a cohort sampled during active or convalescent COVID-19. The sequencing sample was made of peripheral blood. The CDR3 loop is CASSLSGWETDTQYF. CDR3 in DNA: TGTGCCAGCAGCCTTTCAGGGTGGGAAACAGATACGCAGTATTTT.